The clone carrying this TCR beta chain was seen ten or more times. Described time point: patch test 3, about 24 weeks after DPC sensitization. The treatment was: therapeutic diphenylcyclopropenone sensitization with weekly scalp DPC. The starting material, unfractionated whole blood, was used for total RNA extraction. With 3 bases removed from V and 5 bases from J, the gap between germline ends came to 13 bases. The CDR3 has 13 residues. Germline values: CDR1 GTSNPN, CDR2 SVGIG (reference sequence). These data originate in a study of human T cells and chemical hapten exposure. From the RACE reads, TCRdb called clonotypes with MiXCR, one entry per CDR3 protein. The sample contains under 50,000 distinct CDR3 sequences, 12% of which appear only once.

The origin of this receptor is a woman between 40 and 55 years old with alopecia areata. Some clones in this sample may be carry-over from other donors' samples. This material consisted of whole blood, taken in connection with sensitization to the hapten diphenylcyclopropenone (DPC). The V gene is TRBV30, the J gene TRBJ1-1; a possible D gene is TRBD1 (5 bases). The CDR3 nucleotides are TGTGCCTGGAGCAGATCAGGGAGGACTGAAGCTTTCTTT. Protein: CAWSRSGRTEAFF.